This is a list of T cell receptor beta chains from one sample in a study of blood T cell repertoires in COVID-19. TCRdb's table, derived via immunoSEQ multiplex PCR, lists solely in-frame clones and lacks some. The sample contains approximately 120,000 clones, less than 85% of which appear only once. Specimen: peripheral blood. The receptors shown here come from a woman aged 60 to 75 with acute or convalescent COVID-19. Each CDR3 is given with its conserved first and last residue. A D gene is named only where the DNA matches it firmly. The listing skips clone size in some rows; elsewhere it reads once, few, many or a size class.

V gene	clone size	D gene	J gene	CDR3 protein	CDR3 DNA
TRBV5-1	.	.	TRBJ2-7	CASSNVGSSEQYF	TGCGCCAGCAGCAACGTCGGTTCCTCCGAGCAGTACTTC
TRBV19	.	.	TRBJ1-5	CASSIAGSNQPQHF	TGTGCCAGTAGTATAGCAGGGAGCAATCAGCCCCAGCATTTT
TRBV4-2	.	TRBD1	TRBJ2-7	CASSQARDSDHEQYF	TGTGCCAGCAGCCAAGCGAGGGACAGCGACCACGAGCAGTACTTC
TRBV6-5	.	.	TRBJ1-2	CASHRATPGGYTF	TGTGCCAGCCATAGAGCTACTCCGGGTGGCTACACCTTC
TRBV6-1	.	.	TRBJ1-5	CASSENEEIVGQPQHF	TGTGCCAGCAGTGAAAATGAGGAAATAGTAGGACAGCCCCAGCATTTT
TRBV24-1	.	.	TRBJ2-7	CATSDPRGTTTDF	TGTGCCACCAGTGATCCTCGCGGCACCACCACGGACTTC
TRBV12-3/TRBV12-4	once	TRBD1	TRBJ1-2	CASSIRDREHTF	TGTGCCAGCAGTATCCGGGACAGGGAGCATACCTTC
TRBV27	.	TRBD2	TRBJ2-5	CASSIIAGGGETQYF	TGTGCCAGCAGTATCATAGCGGGGGGTGGGGAGACCCAGTACTTC
TRBV7-2	.	.	TRBJ2-5	CASSFQGSGETQYF	TGTGCCAGCAGCTTCCAGGGATCTGGTGAGACCCAGTACTTC
TRBV19	.	TRBD2	TRBJ2-1	CASSTLAGVGEQFF	TGTGCCAGTAGTACCCTAGCGGGAGTGGGTGAGCAGTTCTTC
TRBV29-1	.	.	TRBJ2-3	CSVLSGTDTQYF	TGCAGCGTGTTATCCGGCACAGATACGCAGTATTTT
TRBV2	.	.	TRBJ2-7	CASQTGYEQYF	TGTGCCAGCCAGACGGGCTACGAGCAGTACTTC
TRBV5-1	.	.	TRBJ1-1	CASSNYVQAFF	TGCGCCAGCAGCAACTATGTCCAGGCTTTCTTT
TRBV29-1	.	.	TRBJ2-1	CSVGIAETSYNEQFF	TGCAGCGTTGGGATAGCGGAAACCTCCTACAATGAGCAGTTCTTC
TRBV5-1	once	TRBD1	TRBJ1-2	CASSSGTANGGYTF	TGCGCCAGCAGCTCAGGGACAGCTAATGGTGGCTACACCTTC
TRBV5-1	.	.	TRBJ2-1	CASSLAPQGRSYNEQFF	TGCGCCAGCAGCTTGGCGCCCCAGGGGCGCTCCTACAACGAGCAGTTCTTC
TRBV6-5	.	.	TRBJ2-7	CASLYEVGPYEQYF	TGTGCCAGCCTTTATGAGGTCGGTCCCTACGAGCAGTACTTC
TRBV4-3	.	.	TRBJ1-1	CASSYTGNTEAFF	TGCGCCAGCAGCTACACAGGGAACACTGAAGCTTTCTTT
TRBV5-1	.	.	TRBJ1-4	CASSLAAVQGTEKLFF	TGCGCCAGCAGCTTGGCCGCAGTACAGGGTACAGAAAAACTGTTTTTT
TRBV12-3/TRBV12-4	.	.	TRBJ1-5	CASTSRGQPQHF	TGTGCCAGCACTTCCCGGGGTCAGCCCCAGCATTTT
TRBV28	.	TRBD1	TRBJ2-3	CASSPPPIDPGGATDTQYF	TGTGCCAGCAGTCCACCACCTATAGATCCAGGGGGCGCGACAGATACGCAGTATTTT
TRBV10-3	.	TRBD1	TRBJ1-1	CAISKRDSDTEAFF	TGTGCCATCAGTAAGAGGGACAGTGACACTGAAGCTTTCTTT
TRBV7-2	.	TRBD1	TRBJ2-7	CASSLGPRQGRDGEQYF	TGTGCCAGCAGCTTAGGCCCCCGACAGGGACGGGACGGGGAGCAGTACTTC
TRBV28	.	.	TRBJ1-1	CASSTRTGGMNTEAFF	TGTGCCAGCAGTACTCGGACGGGGGGGATGAACACTGAAGCTTTCTTT
TRBV18	once	TRBD2	TRBJ2-1	CASSPPVAGRSYNEQFF	TGTGCCAGCTCACCACCTGTAGCGGGCAGGTCCTACAATGAGCAGTTCTTC
TRBV10-3	few	.	TRBJ2-5	CAISESTGEETQYF	TGTGCCATCAGTGAGTCGACTGGGGAGGAGACCCAGTACTTC
TRBV10-2	.	TRBD1	TRBJ2-7	CATYSGTEYEQYF	TGCGCCACTTATTCCGGGACAGAGTACGAGCAGTACTTC
TRBV5-1	.	TRBD2	TRBJ2-2	CASSPRTSGRAEGELFF	TGCGCCAGCAGCCCGCGGACTAGCGGGAGGGCCGAGGGGGAGCTGTTTTTT
TRBV18	few	TRBD2	TRBJ2-7	CASSPPGGGGVAQYF	TGTGCCAGCTCACCACCGGGCGGTGGGGGGGTCGCGCAGTACTTC
TRBV24-1	.	TRBD1	TRBJ1-2	CATSDPAMTGGYGYTF	TGTGCCACCAGTGATCCCGCTATGACAGGGGGCTATGGCTACACCTTC
TRBV5-1	.	.	TRBJ1-6	CASSFGQGESPLHF	TGCGCCAGCAGCTTTGGGCAGGGTGAATCACCCCTCCACTTT
TRBV28	many	.	TRBJ1-1	CASSFGRGTEAFF	TGTGCCAGCAGTTTCGGCAGAGGCACTGAAGCTTTCTTT
TRBV25-1	.	.	TRBJ1-4	CASSTGQSNEKLFF	TGTGCCAGCAGTACAGGACAATCAAATGAAAAACTGTTTTTT
TRBV19	.	.	TRBJ1-3	CASSIGGNGNTIYF	TGTGCCAGTAGTATCGGGGGGAATGGAAACACCATATATTTT
TRBV7-2	once	.	TRBJ2-5	CASSLMVGKETQYF	TGTGCCAGCAGCTTGATGGTCGGGAAAGAGACCCAGTACTTC